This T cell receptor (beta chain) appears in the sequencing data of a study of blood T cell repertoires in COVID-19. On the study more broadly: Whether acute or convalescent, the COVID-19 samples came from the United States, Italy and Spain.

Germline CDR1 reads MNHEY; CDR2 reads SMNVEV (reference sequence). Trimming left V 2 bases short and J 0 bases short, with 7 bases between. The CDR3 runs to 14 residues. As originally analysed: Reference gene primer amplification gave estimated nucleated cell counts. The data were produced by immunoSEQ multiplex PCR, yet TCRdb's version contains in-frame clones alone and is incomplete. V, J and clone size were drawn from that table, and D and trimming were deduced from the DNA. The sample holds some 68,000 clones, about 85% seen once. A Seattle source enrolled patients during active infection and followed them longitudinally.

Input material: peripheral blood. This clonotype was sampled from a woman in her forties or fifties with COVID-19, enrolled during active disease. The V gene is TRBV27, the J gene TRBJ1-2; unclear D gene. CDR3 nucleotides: TGTGCCAGCAGTTTACGAGGGCCTAACTATGGCTACACCTTC. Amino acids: CASSLRGPNYGYTF.